This T cell receptor (beta chain) was found in a study of blood T cells in healthy people across ages. Study-wide findings and caveats: The authors considered diversity estimates from one million T cells to be underestimates.

The germline V gene has CDR1 SEHNR and CDR2 FQNEAQ (reference sequence). The CDR3 is made up of 18 amino acids. After removal of 5 bases from V and 5 bases from J, the junction contained 15 bases not matched to a gene. Together with a sample-barcoded 5' primer, a J-beta primer mix was included in a second PCR lasting 7 to 11 cycles. TCRdb analysed the 5' RACE reads with MiXCR anew, one entry per CDR3 protein. The repertoire holds approximately 1,000,000 distinct CDR3 sequences, with under 55% as singletons. With respect to this clonotype: The antigen is unknown.

Sequencing was carried out using blood. This sequence was found in a woman in her sixties in good health. This chain joins TRBV7-9 and TRBJ2-3; 11 bases are shared with TRBD2. The CDR3 DNA follows: TGTGCCAGCAGCACATCAAACTTAGCGGGAGGGCCAGTAGATACGCAGTATTTT. Its protein is CASSTSNLAGGPVDTQYF.